This TCR beta chain originates from a study of shared clonotypes between healthy human individuals. J lost 6 bases, V lost 0 bases, and 12 bases had no gene match. Germline V gene data show CDR1 as SGHRS and CDR2 as YFSETQ. The CDR3 runs 16 residues. This clone was observed a handful of times. Generated by immunoSEQ multiplex PCR, the TCRdb table keeps only in-frame clones and is missing some. The table records 650,000 to 800,000 clones, 55% to 75% of them present only once. The source of this sequence is a woman aged 30 to 39 in good health. The source material was memory CD4+ T cells sorted from blood. This sample's subset: CD45RA-negative fraction. J is TRBJ2-7 and V is TRBV5-1, with 7 bases lining up with TRBD2. CDR3 loop: CASSLASGRTSLEQYF. CDR3 coding DNA: TGCGCCAGCAGCTTGGCCTCCGGGAGGACCTCGCTCGAGCAGTACTTC.